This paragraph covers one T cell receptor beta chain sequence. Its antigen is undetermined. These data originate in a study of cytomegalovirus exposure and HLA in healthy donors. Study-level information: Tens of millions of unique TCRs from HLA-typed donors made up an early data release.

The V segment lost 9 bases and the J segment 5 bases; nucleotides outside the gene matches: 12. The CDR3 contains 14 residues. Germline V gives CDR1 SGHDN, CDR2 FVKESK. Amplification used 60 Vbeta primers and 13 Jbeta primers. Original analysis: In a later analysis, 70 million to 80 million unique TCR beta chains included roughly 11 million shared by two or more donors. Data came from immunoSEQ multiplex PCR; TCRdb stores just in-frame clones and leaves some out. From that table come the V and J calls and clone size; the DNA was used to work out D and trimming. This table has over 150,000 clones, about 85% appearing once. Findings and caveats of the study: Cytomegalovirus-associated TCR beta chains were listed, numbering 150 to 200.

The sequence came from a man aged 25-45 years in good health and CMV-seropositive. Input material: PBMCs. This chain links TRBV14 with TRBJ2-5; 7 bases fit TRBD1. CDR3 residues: CASIQTGAGETQYF. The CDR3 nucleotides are TGTGCCAGTATACAAACAGGGGCTGGGGAGACCCAGTACTTC.